This T cell receptor beta chain is from a study of cytomegalovirus exposure and HLA in healthy donors. Clones were sequenced by immunoSEQ multiplex PCR, and TCRdb holds only the in-frame ones, with some missing. The table lists roughly 50,000 clones, over 75% of them singletons. Trimming took off 6 bases at V and 0 bases at J, with 16 bases between the two ends. The germline V gene has CDR1 MRHNA and CDR2 SNTAGT. The CDR3 sequence is 16 residues long. The material sequenced was PBMCs. V is TRBV6-4 and J is TRBJ2-3, with a possible D match to TRBD2 (5 bases). The sequence came from a man aged 18 to 29 in good health and CMV-seronegative. DNA for the CDR3: TGTGCCAGCAGCAACGATAGCGTCTCTAGCACAGATACGCAGTATTTT. It encodes CASSNDSVSSTDTQYF.